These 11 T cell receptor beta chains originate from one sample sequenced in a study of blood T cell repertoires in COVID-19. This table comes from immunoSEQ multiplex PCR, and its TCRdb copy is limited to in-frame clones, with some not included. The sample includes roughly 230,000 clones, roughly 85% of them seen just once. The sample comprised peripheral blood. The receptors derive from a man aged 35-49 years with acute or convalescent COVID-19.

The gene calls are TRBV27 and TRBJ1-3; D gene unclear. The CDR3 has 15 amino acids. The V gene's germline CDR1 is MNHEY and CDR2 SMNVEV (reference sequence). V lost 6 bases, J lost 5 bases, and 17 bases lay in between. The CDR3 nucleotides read TGTGCCAGCAGCCCGTGGAGGAGGGAGAGAAACACCATATATTTT. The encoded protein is CASSPWRRERNTIYF.

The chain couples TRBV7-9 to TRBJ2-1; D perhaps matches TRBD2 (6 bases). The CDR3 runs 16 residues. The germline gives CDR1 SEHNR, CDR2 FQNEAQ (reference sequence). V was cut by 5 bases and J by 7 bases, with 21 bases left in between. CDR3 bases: TGTGCCAGCAGCCCCAGGAGCGCGGGGTGGGGGAATGAGCAGTTCTTC. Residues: CASSPRSAGWGNEQFF.

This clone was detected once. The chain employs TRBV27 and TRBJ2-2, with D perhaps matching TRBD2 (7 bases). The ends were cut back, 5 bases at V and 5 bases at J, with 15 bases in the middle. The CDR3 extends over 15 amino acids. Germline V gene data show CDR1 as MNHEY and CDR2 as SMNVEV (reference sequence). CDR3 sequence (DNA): TGTGCCAGCAGTCGGGGGGCAGGGGAAACCGGGGAGCTGTTTTTT. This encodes CASSRGAGETGELFF.

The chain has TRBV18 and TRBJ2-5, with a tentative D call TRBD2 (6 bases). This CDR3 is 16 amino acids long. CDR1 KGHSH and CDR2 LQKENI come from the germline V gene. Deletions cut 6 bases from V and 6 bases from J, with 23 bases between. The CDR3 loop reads CASSLRSKGGWKTQYF. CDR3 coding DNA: TGTGCCAGCTCGCTCCGGTCCAAGGGAGGTTGGAAGACCCAGTACTTC. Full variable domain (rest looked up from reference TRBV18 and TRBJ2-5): NAGVMQNPRHLVRRRGQEARLRCSPMKGHSHVYWYRQLPEEGLKFMVYLQKENIIDESGMPKERFSAEFPKEGPSILRIQQVVRGDSAAYFCASSLRSKGGWKTQYFGPGTRLLVL.

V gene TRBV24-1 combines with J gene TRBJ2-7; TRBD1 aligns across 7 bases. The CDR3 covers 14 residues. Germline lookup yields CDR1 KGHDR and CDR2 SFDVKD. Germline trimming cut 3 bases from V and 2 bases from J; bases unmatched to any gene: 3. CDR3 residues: CATSDPGQAYEQYF. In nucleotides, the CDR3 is TGTGCCACCAGTGATCCCGGACAGGCCTACGAGCAGTACTTC.

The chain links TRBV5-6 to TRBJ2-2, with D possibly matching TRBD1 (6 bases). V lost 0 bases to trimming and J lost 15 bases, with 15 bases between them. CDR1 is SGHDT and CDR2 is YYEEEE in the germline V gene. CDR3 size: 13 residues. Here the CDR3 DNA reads TGTGCCAGCAGCTTGGGGCAGGGGCGGCTGATGTTTTTT. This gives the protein CASSLGQGRLMFF.

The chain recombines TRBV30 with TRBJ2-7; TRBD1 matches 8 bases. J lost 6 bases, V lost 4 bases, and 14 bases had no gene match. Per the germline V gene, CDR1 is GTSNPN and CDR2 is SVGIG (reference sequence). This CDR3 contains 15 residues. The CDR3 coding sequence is TGTGCCTGGACTAAGGCGGCAGGGGGCATCGGCGAGCAGTACTTC. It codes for CAWTKAAGGIGEQYF. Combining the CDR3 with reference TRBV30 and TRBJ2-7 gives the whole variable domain SQTIHQWPATLVQPVGSPLSLECTVEGTSNPNLYWYRQAAGRGLQLLFYSVGIGQISSEVPQNLSASRPQDRQFILSSKKLLLSDSGFYLCAWTKAAGGIGEQYFGPGTRLTVT.

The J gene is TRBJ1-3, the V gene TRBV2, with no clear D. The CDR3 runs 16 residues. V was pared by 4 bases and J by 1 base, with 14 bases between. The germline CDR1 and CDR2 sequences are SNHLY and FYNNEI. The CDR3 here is CASSVSVRSSGNTIYF. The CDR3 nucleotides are TGTGCCAGCAGTGTTTCAGTCCGATCTTCTGGAAACACCATATATTTT.

CDR3 in DNA: TGTGCCAGCTCACTTGGGACTAGCGGCACCGGGGAGCTGTTTTTT. Its translation: CASSLGTSGTGELFF. The chain uses TRBV18 and TRBJ2-2, with TRBD2 matching 11 bases. J lost 4 bases, V lost 4 bases, and 2 bases had no gene match. The CDR3 loop spans 15 amino acids. Germline CDR1 reads KGHSH; CDR2 reads LQKENI.

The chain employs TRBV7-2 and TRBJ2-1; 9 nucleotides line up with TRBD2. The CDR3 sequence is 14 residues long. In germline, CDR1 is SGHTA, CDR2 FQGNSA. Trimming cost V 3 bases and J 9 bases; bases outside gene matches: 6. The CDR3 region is CASSFGGGAGEQFF. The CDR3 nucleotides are TGTGCCAGCAGCTTCGGCGGGGGGGCCGGTGAGCAGTTCTTC.

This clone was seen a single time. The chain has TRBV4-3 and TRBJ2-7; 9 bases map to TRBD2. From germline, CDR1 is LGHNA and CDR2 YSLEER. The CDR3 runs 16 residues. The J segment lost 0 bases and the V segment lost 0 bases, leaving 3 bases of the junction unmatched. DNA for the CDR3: TGCGCCAGCAGCCAAGATCTAGCGGGGAGCTCCTACGAGCAGTACTTC. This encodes CASSQDLAGSSYEQYF.